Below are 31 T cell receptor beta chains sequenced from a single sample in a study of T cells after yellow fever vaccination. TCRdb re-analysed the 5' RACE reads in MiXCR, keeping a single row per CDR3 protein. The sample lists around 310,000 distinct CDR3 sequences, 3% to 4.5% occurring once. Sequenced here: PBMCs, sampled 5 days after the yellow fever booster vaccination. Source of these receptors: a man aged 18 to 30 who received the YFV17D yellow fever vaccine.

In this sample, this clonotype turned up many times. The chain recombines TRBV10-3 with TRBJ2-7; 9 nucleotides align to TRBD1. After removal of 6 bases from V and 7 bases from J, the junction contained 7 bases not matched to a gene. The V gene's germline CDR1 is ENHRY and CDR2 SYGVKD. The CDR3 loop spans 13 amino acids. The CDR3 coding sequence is TGTGCCATCAGCCCGGGACAGGGTGCGGAGCAGTACGTC. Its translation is CAISPGQGAEQYV.

This CDR3 is CASSADWTVNEKLFF. The DNA for the CDR3 is TGTGCCAGCAGCGCGGACTGGACGGTTAATGAAAAACTGTTTTTT. The V and J genes are TRBV9 and TRBJ1-4, with unresolved D. This CDR3 contains 15 residues. The V gene lost 3 bases and the J gene lost 4 bases, with 13 bases spanning the gap. Germline V gene data show CDR1 as SGDLS and CDR2 as YYNGEE.

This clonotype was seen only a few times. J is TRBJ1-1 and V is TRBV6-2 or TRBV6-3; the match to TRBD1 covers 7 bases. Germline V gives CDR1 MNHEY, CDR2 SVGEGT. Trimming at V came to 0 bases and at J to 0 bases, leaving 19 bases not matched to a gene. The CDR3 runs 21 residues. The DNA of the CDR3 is TGTGCCAGCAGTTACTCGTTAATTCCCACCGAGGGACAGAGAATGAACACTGAAGCTTTCTTT. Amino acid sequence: CASSYSLIPTEGQRMNTEAFF.

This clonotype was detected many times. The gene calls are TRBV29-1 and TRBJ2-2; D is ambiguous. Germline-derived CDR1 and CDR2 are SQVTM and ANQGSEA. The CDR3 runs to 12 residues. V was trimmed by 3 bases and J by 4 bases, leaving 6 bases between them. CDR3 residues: CSVEGSTGELFF. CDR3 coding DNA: TGCAGCGTTGAGGGGTCCACCGGGGAGCTGTTTTTT.

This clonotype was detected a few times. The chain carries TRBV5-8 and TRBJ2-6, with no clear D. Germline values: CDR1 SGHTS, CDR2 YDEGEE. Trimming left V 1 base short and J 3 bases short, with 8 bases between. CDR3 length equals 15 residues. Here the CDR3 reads CASSLIGVGANVLTF. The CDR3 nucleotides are TGTGCCAGCAGCTTGATAGGCGTTGGGGCCAACGTCCTGACTTTC.

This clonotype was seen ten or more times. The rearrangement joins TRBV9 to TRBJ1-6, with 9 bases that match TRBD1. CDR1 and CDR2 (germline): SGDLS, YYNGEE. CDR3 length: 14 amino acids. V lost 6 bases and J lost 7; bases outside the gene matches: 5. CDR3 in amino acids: CASTLDRGNSPLHF. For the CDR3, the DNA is TGTGCCAGCACCCTAGACAGGGGGAATTCACCCCTCCACTTT. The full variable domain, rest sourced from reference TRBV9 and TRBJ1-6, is DSGVTQTPKHLITATGQRVTLRCSPRSGDLSVYWYQQSLDQGLQFLIQYYNGEERAKGNILERFSAQQFPDLHSELNLSSLELGDSALYFCASTLDRGNSPLHFGNGTRLTVT.

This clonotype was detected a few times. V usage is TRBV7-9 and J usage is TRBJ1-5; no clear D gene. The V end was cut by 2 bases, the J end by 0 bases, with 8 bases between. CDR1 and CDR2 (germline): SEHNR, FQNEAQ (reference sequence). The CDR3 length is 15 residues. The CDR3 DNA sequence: TGTGCCAGCAGCTTATCGGTGGGTAGCAATCAGCCCCAGCATTTT. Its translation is CASSLSVGSNQPQHF.

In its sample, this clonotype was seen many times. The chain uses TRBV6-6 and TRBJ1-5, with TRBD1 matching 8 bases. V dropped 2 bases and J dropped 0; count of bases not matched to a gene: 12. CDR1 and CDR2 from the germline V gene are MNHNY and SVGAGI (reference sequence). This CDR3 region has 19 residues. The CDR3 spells CASSYVYRGYSFSNQPQHF. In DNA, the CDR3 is TGTGCCAGCAGTTACGTTTACAGGGGGTATTCCTTTAGCAATCAGCCCCAGCATTTT.

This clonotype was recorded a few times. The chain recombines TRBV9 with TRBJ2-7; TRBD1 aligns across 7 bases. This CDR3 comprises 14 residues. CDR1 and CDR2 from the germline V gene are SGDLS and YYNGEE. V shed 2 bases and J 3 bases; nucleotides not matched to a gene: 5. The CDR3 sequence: CASSVGTEIYEQYF. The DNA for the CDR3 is TGTGCCAGCAGCGTCGGGACAGAAATCTACGAGCAGTACTTC.

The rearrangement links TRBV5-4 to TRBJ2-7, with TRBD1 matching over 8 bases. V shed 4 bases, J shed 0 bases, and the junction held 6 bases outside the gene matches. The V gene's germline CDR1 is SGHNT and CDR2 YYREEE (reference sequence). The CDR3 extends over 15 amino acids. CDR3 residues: CASSLRQGTSYEQYF. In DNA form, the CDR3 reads TGTGCCAGCAGCCTTAGACAGGGGACCTCCTACGAGCAGTACTTC.

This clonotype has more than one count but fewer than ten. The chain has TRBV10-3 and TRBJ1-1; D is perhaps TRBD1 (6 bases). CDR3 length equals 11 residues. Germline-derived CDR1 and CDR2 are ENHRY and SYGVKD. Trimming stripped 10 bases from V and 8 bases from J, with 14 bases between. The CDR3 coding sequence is TGTGCCACCATGGGCGGGGGCGAAGCTTTCTTT. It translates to CATMGGGEAFF.

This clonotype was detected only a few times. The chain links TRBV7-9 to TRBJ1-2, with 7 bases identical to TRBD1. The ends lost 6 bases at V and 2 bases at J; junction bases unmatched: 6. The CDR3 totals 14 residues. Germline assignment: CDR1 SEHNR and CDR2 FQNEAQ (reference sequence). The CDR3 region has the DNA TGTGCCAGCAGAGGGGGGACAGTAAACTATGGCTACACCTTC. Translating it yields CASRGGTVNYGYTF.

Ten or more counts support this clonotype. The CDR3 loop is CASSKTSGSYNEQFF. CDR3 nucleotide sequence: TGTGCCAGTAGTAAGACTAGCGGCTCCTACAATGAGCAGTTCTTC. J is TRBJ2-1 and V is TRBV19; 9 bases are shared with TRBD2. CDR1 LNHDA and CDR2 SQIVND come from the germline V gene (reference sequence). V lost 4 bases, J lost 0 bases, and 1 base stayed unmatched. The CDR3 extends over 15 amino acids.

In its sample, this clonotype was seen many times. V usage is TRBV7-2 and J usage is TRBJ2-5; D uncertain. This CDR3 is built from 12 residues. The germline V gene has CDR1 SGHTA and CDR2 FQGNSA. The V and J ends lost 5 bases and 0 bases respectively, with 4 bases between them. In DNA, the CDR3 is TGTGCCAGCAGCCCGTACCAAGAGACCCAGTACTTC. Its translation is CASSPYQETQYF.

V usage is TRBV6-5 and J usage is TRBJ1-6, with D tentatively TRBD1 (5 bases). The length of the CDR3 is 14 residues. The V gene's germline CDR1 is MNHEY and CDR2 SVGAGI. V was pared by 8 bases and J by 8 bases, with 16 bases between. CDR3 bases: TGTGCCAGCTGTAAACGGGGCAGAGATTCACCCCTCCACTTT. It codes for CASCKRGRDSPLHF.

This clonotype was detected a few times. Written as DNA, the CDR3 is TGCAGCGTTTCTCAAACTGGAAACACCATATATTTT. Translation gives CSVSQTGNTIYF. The genes are TRBV29-1 and TRBJ1-3, with no clear D. Germline CDR1 SQVTM, CDR2 ANQGSEA. The CDR3 covers 12 residues. Deletions cut 5 bases from V and 2 bases from J, with 7 bases between.

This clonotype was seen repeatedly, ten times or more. The CDR3 DNA is TGTGCCACCAGAGGGGGCGGAGATACGCAGTATTTT. It encodes CATRGGGDTQYF. The genes are TRBV24-1 and TRBJ2-3; 7 positions match TRBD1. CDR1 is KGHDR and CDR2 is SFDVKD in the germline V gene. The CDR3 loop spans 12 amino acids. V gave up 7 bases and J gave up 5 bases; unmatched junction bases: 2.

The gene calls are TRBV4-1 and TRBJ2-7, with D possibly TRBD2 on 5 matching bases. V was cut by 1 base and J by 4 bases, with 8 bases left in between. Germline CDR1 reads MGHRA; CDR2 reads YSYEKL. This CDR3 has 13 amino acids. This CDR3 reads CASSQVGEYEQYV. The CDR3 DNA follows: TGCGCCAGCAGCCAAGTGGGAGAATACGAGCAGTACGTC.

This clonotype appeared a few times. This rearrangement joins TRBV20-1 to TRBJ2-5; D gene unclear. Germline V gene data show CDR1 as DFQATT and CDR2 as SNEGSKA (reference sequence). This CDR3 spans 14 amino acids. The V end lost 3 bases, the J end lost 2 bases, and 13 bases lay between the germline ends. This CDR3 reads CSASLSSLQETQYF. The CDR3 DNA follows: TGCAGTGCTAGTTTGAGTAGCCTACAAGAGACCCAGTACTTC.

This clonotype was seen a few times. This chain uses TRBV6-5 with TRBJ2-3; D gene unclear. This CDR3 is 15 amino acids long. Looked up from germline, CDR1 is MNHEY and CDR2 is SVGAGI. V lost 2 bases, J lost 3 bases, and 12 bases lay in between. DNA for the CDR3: TGTGCCAGCAGTTACGGTGCCAGAGTGACAGATACGCAGTATTTT. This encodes CASSYGARVTDTQYF.

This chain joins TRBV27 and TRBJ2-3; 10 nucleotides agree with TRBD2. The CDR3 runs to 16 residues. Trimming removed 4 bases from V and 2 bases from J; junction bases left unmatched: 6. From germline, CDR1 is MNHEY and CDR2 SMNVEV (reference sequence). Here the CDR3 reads CASSSRTSGDTDTQYF. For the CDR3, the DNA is TGTGCCAGCAGTTCCCGGACTAGCGGAGACACAGATACGCAGTATTTT.

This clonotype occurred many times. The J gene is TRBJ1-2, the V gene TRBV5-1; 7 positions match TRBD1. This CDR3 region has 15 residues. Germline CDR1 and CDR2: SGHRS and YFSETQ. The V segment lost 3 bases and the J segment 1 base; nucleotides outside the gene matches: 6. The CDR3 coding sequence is TGCGCCAGCAGCTGGGGGACAGCCCTTAACTATGGCTACACCTTC. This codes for CASSWGTALNYGYTF.

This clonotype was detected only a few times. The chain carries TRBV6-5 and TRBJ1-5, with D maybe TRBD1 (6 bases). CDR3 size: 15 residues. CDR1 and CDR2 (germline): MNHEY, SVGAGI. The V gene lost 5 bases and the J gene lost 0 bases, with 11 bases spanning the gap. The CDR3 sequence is CASSRHRDSNQPQHF. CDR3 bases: TGTGCCAGCAGTCGGCACAGGGATAGCAATCAGCCCCAGCATTTT.

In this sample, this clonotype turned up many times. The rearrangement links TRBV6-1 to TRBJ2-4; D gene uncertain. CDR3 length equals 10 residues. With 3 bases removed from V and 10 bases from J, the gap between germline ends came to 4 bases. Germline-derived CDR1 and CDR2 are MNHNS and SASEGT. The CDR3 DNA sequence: TGTGCCAGCAGTGACGTAATTCAGTACTTC. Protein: CASSDVIQYF.

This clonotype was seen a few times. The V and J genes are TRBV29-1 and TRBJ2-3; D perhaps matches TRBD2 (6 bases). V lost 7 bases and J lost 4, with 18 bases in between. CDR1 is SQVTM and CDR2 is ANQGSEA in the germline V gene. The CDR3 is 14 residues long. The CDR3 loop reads CSADAGQGADTQYF. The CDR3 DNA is TGCAGCGCCGACGCGGGGCAAGGGGCAGATACGCAGTATTTT.

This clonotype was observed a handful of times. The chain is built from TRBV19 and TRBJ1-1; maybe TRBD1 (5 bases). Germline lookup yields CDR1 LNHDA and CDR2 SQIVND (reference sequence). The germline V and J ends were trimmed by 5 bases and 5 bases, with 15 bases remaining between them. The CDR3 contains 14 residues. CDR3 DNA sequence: TGTGCCAGTAGTGTACAGGTTACGGGGACTGAAGCTTTCTTT. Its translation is CASSVQVTGTEAFF. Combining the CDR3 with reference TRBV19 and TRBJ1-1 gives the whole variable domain DGGITQSPKYLFRKEGQNVTLSCEQNLNHDAMYWYRQDPGQGLRLIYYSQIVNDFQKGDIAEGYSVSREKKESFPLTVTSAQKNPTAFYLCASSVQVTGTEAFFGQGTRLTVV.

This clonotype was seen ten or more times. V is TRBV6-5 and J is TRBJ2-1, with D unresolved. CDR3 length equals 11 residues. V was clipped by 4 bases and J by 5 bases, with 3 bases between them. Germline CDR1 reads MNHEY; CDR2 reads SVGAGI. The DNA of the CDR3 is TGTGCCAGCAGTTCACACAATGAGCAGTTCTTC. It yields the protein CASSSHNEQFF.

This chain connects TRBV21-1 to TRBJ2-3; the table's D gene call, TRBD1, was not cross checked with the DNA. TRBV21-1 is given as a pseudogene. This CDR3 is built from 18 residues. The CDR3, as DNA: TGTGCCAGCAGCACAGGGCTTTGGTCGGTACAGGAGAGGGATACGCAGTATTTT. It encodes CASSTGLWSVQERDTQYF.

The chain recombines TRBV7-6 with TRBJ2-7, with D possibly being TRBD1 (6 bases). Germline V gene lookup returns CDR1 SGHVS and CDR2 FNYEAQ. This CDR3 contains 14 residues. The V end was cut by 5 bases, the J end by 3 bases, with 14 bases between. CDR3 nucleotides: TGTGCCAGCAGCCCGCTCGGGACAATCTACGAGCAGTACTTC. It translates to CASSPLGTIYEQYF.

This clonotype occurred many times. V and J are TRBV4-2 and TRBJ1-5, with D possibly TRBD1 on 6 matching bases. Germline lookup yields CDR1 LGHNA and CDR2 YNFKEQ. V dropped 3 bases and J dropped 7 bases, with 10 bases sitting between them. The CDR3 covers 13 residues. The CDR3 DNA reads TGTGCCAGCAGCCAGGGGGGCGAACAGCCCCAGCATTTT. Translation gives CASSQGGEQPQHF.

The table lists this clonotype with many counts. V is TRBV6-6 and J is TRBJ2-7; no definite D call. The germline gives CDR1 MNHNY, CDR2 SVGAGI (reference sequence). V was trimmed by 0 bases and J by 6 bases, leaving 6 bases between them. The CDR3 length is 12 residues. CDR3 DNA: TGTGCCAGCAGTTACTCGTCTTTCGAGCAGTACGTC. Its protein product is CASSYSSFEQYV.